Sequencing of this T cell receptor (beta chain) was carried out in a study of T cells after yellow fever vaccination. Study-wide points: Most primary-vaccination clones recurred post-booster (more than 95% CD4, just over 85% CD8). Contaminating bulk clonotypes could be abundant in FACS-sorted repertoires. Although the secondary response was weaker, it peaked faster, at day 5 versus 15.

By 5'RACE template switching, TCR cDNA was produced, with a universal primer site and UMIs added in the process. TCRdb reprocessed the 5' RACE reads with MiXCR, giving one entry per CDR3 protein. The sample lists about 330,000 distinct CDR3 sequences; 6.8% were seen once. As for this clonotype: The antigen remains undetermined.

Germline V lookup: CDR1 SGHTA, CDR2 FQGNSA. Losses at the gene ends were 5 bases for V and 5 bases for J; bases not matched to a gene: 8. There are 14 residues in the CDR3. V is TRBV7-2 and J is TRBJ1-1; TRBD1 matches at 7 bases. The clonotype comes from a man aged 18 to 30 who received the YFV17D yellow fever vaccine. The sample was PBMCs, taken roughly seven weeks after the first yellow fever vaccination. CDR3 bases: TGTGCCAGCAGCCCGTTCACAGGGGTAACTGAAGCTTTCTTT. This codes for CASSPFTGVTEAFF.